This is a list of T cell receptor beta chains from one sample in a study of T cells in Graves' hyperthyroidism and ophthalmopathy. In TCRdb, the multiplex PCR reads were re-called with MiXCR into one record per CDR3 protein. The sample yields some 370,000 distinct CDR3 sequences, roughly 17% seen once. The sample was blood. The receptor source for this set is a woman aged 25 to 39 with Graves' hyperthyroidism that later progressed to Graves' ophthalmopathy. CDR3s include the opening cysteine and the closing phenylalanine or tryptophan. D genes are given only for firm matches. Not every row has a clone size; where given, it reads once, few, many or a size class.

CDR3 DNA: TGTGCCAGCAGCTCGGCCCTCTGGAGCGGACAAGATACGCAGTATTTT; CDR3 protein: CASSSALWSGQDTQYF; J gene: TRBJ2-3; D gene: .; clone size: .; V gene: TRBV5-6
CDR3 DNA: TGTGCCAGCAGCCGATGGGGGAGTACTAGCACAGATACGCAGTATTTT; CDR3 protein: CASSRWGSTSTDTQYF; J gene: TRBJ2-3; D gene: .; clone size: .; V gene: TRBV7-8
CDR3 DNA: TGTGCCAGCAGTTGGACAGGGGGCAGGAACACTGAAGCTTTCTTT; CDR3 protein: CASSWTGGRNTEAFF; J gene: TRBJ1-1; D gene: TRBD1; clone size: many; V gene: TRBV12-3/TRBV12-4
CDR3 DNA: TGTGCCAGCCTTCGTCTAGGGACAGGGCGCTACGAGCAGTACTTC; CDR3 protein: CASLRLGTGRYEQYF; J gene: TRBJ2-7; D gene: TRBD1; clone size: few; V gene: TRBV27
CDR3 DNA: TGCAGCGTTGAGGGACAGAGCTCCTACAATGAGCAGTTCTTC; CDR3 protein: CSVEGQSSYNEQFF; J gene: TRBJ2-1; D gene: TRBD1; clone size: many; V gene: TRBV29-1
CDR3 DNA: TGTGCCAGCAGTTTAGCTGGTACAGGGGGCGAGACCCAGTACTTC; CDR3 protein: CASSLAGTGGETQYF; J gene: TRBJ2-5; D gene: TRBD1; clone size: .; V gene: TRBV12-3/TRBV12-4
CDR3 DNA: TGTGCCAGCAGCTTTCAACCTCACGGGGGAGTCTCCTACGAGCAGTACTTC; CDR3 protein: CASSFQPHGGVSYEQYF; J gene: TRBJ2-7; D gene: .; clone size: few; V gene: TRBV5-6
CDR3 DNA: TGTGCCAGCAGTCTAAGCCCTAGGGACAGGGGGTCCTACAATGAGCAGTTCTTC; CDR3 protein: CASSLSPRDRGSYNEQFF; J gene: TRBJ2-1; D gene: TRBD1; clone size: many; V gene: TRBV27
CDR3 DNA: TGTGCCTGGAGTGTAGGGCTAGCGGGAGGGCCATCAGATACGCAGTATTTT; CDR3 protein: CAWSVGLAGGPSDTQYF; J gene: TRBJ2-3; D gene: TRBD2; clone size: few; V gene: TRBV30
CDR3 DNA: TGTGCCAGCAGCTTGGTGGGGACACGGAAAAGGCACACCTTC; CDR3 protein: CASSLVGTRKRHTF; J gene: TRBJ1-2; D gene: .; clone size: few; V gene: TRBV5-4
CDR3 DNA: TGTGCCACCAGTAGCGGGGGGTTCGGTGAGCAGTTCTTC; CDR3 protein: CATSSGGFGEQFF; J gene: TRBJ2-1; D gene: TRBD2; clone size: few; V gene: TRBV24-1
CDR3 DNA: TGTGCCAGCAGCTTAGACCAACTCGGCGGGAGGGCCGGGGGCGATGAGCAGTTCTTC; CDR3 protein: CASSLDQLGGRAGGDEQFF; J gene: TRBJ2-1; D gene: TRBD2; clone size: .; V gene: TRBV7-4
CDR3 DNA: TGTGCCAGCAGTTTAGTTGGTCCCGCCCGGGGGCAGTTCTTC; CDR3 protein: CASSLVGPARGQFF; J gene: TRBJ2-1; D gene: .; clone size: .; V gene: TRBV27
CDR3 DNA: TGTGCCAGCAGTGACGGGGGGGCCTACAATGAGCAGTTCTTC; CDR3 protein: CASSDGGAYNEQFF; J gene: TRBJ2-1; D gene: TRBD2; clone size: many; V gene: TRBV6-4
CDR3 DNA: TGTGCCAGCAGCCAAGAGGGGTATCAGCCCCAGCATTTT; CDR3 protein: CASSQEGYQPQHF; J gene: TRBJ1-5; D gene: .; clone size: many; V gene: TRBV3-1
CDR3 DNA: TGTGCCAGCAGCATCCTCAGGCAGCCCCAGCATTTT; CDR3 protein: CASSILRQPQHF; J gene: TRBJ1-5; D gene: .; clone size: many; V gene: TRBV5-8
CDR3 DNA: TGTGCCAGCAGCTTAGAGGCGTGGCAGGGGAACGAGCAGTACTTC; CDR3 protein: CASSLEAWQGNEQYF; J gene: TRBJ2-7; D gene: .; clone size: many; V gene: TRBV11-2
CDR3 DNA: TGTGCCAGCAGCGCGAAGACAGGCATGGGCTCCTACGAGCAGTACTTC; CDR3 protein: CASSAKTGMGSYEQYF; J gene: TRBJ2-7; D gene: .; clone size: .; V gene: TRBV5-4
CDR3 DNA: TGTGCCAGCAGTACTTTTTTGACTAGCCGCCTCCAAGAGACCCAGTACTTC; CDR3 protein: CASSTFLTSRLQETQYF; J gene: TRBJ2-5; D gene: TRBD2; clone size: few; V gene: TRBV27
CDR3 DNA: TGCAGTGCTAGGGAGAACGGACAGGGAAGGTGGTCAGAGCAGTACTTC; CDR3 protein: CSARENGQGRWSEQYF; J gene: TRBJ2-7; D gene: TRBD1; clone size: many; V gene: TRBV20-1
CDR3 DNA: TGTGCCAGCAGTCGGGACAGGGGGTTAGGTACGCAGTATTTT; CDR3 protein: CASSRDRGLGTQYF; J gene: TRBJ2-3; D gene: TRBD1; clone size: many; V gene: TRBV2
CDR3 DNA: TGTGCCAGCAGTTTATCTGTTGGCTCCCCAGATACGCAGTATTTT; CDR3 protein: CASSLSVGSPDTQYF; J gene: TRBJ2-3; D gene: .; clone size: .; V gene: TRBV27
CDR3 DNA: TGTGCCAGCAGTTTATTTCCCCCGGGGTCGGGCACAGATACGCAGTATTTT; CDR3 protein: CASSLFPPGSGTDTQYF; J gene: TRBJ2-3; D gene: .; clone size: many; V gene: TRBV27
CDR3 DNA: TGTGCCAGCAACCTACCGAGAGGCGGCATCAATGAGCAGTTCTTC; CDR3 protein: CASNLPRGGINEQFF; J gene: TRBJ2-1; D gene: .; clone size: many; V gene: TRBV2
CDR3 DNA: TGTGCCAGTAGTATTGGTACGGCCAACTATGGCTACACCTTC; CDR3 protein: CASSIGTANYGYTF; J gene: TRBJ1-2; D gene: .; clone size: .; V gene: TRBV19
CDR3 DNA: TGCGCCAGCAGCCAGGCGGAGGGTGGTGAGCAGTTCTTC; CDR3 protein: CASSQAEGGEQFF; J gene: TRBJ2-1; D gene: .; clone size: few; V gene: TRBV4-1
CDR3 DNA: TGCGCCAGCAGCTTTCGACCTAGCGGGGGGGCCATCCGCGAGACCCAGTACTTC; CDR3 protein: CASSFRPSGGAIRETQYF; J gene: TRBJ2-5; D gene: TRBD2; clone size: many; V gene: TRBV5-1
CDR3 DNA: TGTGCCAGCAGTTCTACAGGGGATTTTGAGCAGTTCTTC; CDR3 protein: CASSSTGDFEQFF; J gene: TRBJ2-1; D gene: TRBD1; clone size: many; V gene: TRBV7-6
CDR3 DNA: TGTGCCAGCAGCGCCACCGGGACTAGCGGACTCACAGATACGCAGTATTTT; CDR3 protein: CASSATGTSGLTDTQYF; J gene: TRBJ2-3; D gene: TRBD2; clone size: few; V gene: TRBV4-2
CDR3 DNA: TGTGCCAGCAGTGCCTGGAACAATCAGCCCCAGCATTTT; CDR3 protein: CASSAWNNQPQHF; J gene: TRBJ1-5; D gene: .; clone size: many; V gene: TRBV6-1
CDR3 DNA: TGTGCCAGCAGTTTATCGTCGGGGGGTCCCCCCTACGAGCAGTACTTC; CDR3 protein: CASSLSSGGPPYEQYF; J gene: TRBJ2-7; D gene: TRBD2; clone size: .; V gene: TRBV27